A single sample is the source of the 27 T cell receptor beta chains below, sequenced in a study of beta chain features in type 1 diabetes listed by TCRdb under 2018. Their antigen targets remain unknown. Libraries were constructed by the immunoSEQ multiplex PCR assay. The entire amount of isolated RNA was reverse transcribed using the High Capacity cDNA Reverse Transcription Kit, so the sequenced TCRB transcripts were expressed ones. Not all clones reach the TCRdb copy of this immuneACCESS table, which keeps in-frame sequences only. Checked studies attribute under half of the gap to unresolved V genes and leave the rest unexplained. The sample table records a few hundred thousand clones; 14% of these occur just once. Together, the top ten hold roughly 0.018% of the sample. Summary of the overall study and its limitations: Type 1 diabetes patients showed a moderate but significant shortening of TCRB CDR3 length in all four CD4+ subsets.

Sequencing was performed on naive CD4+ T cells from blood. What the cell subset or site label conveys for this sample: true naive CD4+ T cells. All receptors come from a man aged 25 to 40 with type 1 diabetes.

This clone has only a few counts. V and J are TRBV7-9 and TRBJ2-1; a weak D match, TRBD1 (6 bases). Germline-derived CDR1 and CDR2 are SEHNR and FQNEAQ (reference sequence). The CDR3 extends over 15 amino acids. The V gene lost 6 bases and the J gene lost 8 bases, with 20 bases spanning the gap. The CDR3: CASSWGYRETDEQFF. In DNA form, the CDR3 reads TGTGCCAGCAGTTGGGGGTACAGGGAGACCGATGAGCAGTTCTTC.

The genes are TRBV7-3 and TRBJ1-2, with 9 bases identical to TRBD1. Losses at the gene ends were 4 bases for V and 4 bases for J; bases not matched to a gene: 1. The CDR3 extends over 13 amino acids. CDR1 is SGHTA, CDR2 FQGTGA, per germline. In DNA, the CDR3 is TGTGCCAGCAGCTCGACAGGGGGCTATGGCTACACCTTC. Residues: CASSSTGGYGYTF.

The V and J genes are TRBV19 and TRBJ2-1, with 14 bases fitting TRBD2. Germline V gives CDR1 LNHDA, CDR2 SQIVND (reference sequence). This CDR3 comprises 15 residues. The J segment lost 9 bases and the V segment lost 4 bases, leaving 5 bases of the junction unmatched. In nucleotides, the CDR3 is TGTGCCAGTAGTAGGGGACTAGCGGGAGATGCTGAGCAGTTCTTC. Translated: CASSRGLAGDAEQFF.

This clone has just a few counts. The gene calls are TRBV11-1 and TRBJ2-5, with 12 bases aligning to TRBD2. Trimming at V came to 3 bases and at J to 6 bases, leaving 11 bases not matched to a gene. This CDR3 has 17 amino acids. CDR1 and CDR2 (germline): SGHAT, FQDESV (reference sequence). The CDR3 region is CASSFGRLAGDLKTQYF. In DNA form, the CDR3 reads TGTGCCAGCAGCTTTGGTCGACTAGCGGGAGATCTAAAGACCCAGTACTTC.

This clone was recorded a few times. The chain carries TRBV6-5 and TRBJ2-1; D is possibly TRBD2 (6 bases). CDR1 and CDR2 from the germline V gene are MNHEY and SVGAGI. V was cut by 4 bases and J by 7 bases, with 17 bases left in between. CDR3 length: 15 residues. CDR3 in DNA: TGTGCCAGCAGTTCGCGTCGAGCAGGGAGGAATGAGCAGTTCTTC. This gives the protein CASSSRRAGRNEQFF.

This clone has just a few counts. CDR3 residues: CASSSARGRGETQYF. The CDR3, as DNA: TGTGCCAGCAGTTCGGCCCGGGGTCGCGGAGAGACCCAGTACTTC. This chain connects TRBV6-6 to TRBJ2-5, with a tentative D call TRBD2 (5 bases). Trimming cost V 4 bases and J 4 bases, with 16 bases left between them. Germline values: CDR1 MNHNY, CDR2 SVGAGI (reference sequence). The CDR3 runs to 15 residues.

This clone occurred a few times. The J gene is TRBJ1-4, the V gene TRBV30; 8 bases align to TRBD1. The CDR3 contains 14 residues. After removal of 3 bases from V and 8 bases from J, the junction contained 8 bases not matched to a gene. Germline V gene data show CDR1 as GTSNPN and CDR2 as SVGIG (reference sequence). The CDR3 DNA follows: TGTGCCTGGAGGGGCAGGGGGCGGCAAGAAAAACTGTTTTTT. Its protein is CAWRGRGRQEKLFF.

The chain links TRBV5-1 to TRBJ2-5, with D possibly TRBD2 on 5 matching bases. Germline V gene data show CDR1 as SGHRS and CDR2 as YFSETQ. V was clipped by 0 bases and J by 3 bases, with 6 bases between them. CDR3 length: 13 residues. The CDR3 here is CASSLAREETQYF. The CDR3 nucleotides are TGCGCCAGCAGCTTGGCGAGGGAAGAGACCCAGTACTTC.

V usage is TRBV28 and J usage is TRBJ2-4; 8 bases are a match to TRBD2. This CDR3 contains 16 residues. The trim removed 4 bases at V and 10 bases at J, leaving 15 bases unmatched. Germline V gene data show CDR1 as MDHEN and CDR2 as SYDVKM. The CDR3 reads CASSSQASGPIGIQYF. As DNA, the CDR3 is TGTGCCAGCAGTTCACAGGCTAGCGGGCCCATAGGTATTCAGTACTTC.

The rearrangement joins TRBV9 to TRBJ1-3, with D maybe TRBD1 (6 bases). Germline loops: CDR1 SGDLS, CDR2 YYNGEE. Trimming cost V 3 bases and J 3 bases, with 10 bases left between them. This CDR3 region has 14 residues. CDR3 in DNA: TGTGCCAGCAGCGAAGGGACAATTGGAAACACCATATATTTT. The encoded protein is CASSEGTIGNTIYF.

The rearrangement uses TRBV4-1 and TRBJ2-5, with 11 nucleotides matching TRBD1. Germline CDR1 is MGHRA and CDR2 is YSYEKL. The CDR3 runs 15 residues. Trimming removed 5 bases from V and 5 bases from J; junction bases left unmatched: 7. The CDR3 loop is CASSYGQGARETQYF. CDR3 nucleotide sequence: TGCGCCAGCAGCTACGGACAGGGGGCTCGGGAGACCCAGTACTTC.

The V and J genes are TRBV2 and TRBJ2-1, with 7 bases lining up with TRBD2. Germline trimming cut 8 bases from V and 6 bases from J; bases unmatched to any gene: 7. The germline gives CDR1 SNHLY, CDR2 FYNNEI. There are 13 residues in the CDR3. CDR3 loop: CASGAGVGNEQFF. The DNA for the CDR3 is TGTGCCAGCGGGGCGGGAGTCGGCAATGAGCAGTTCTTC.

This clone was picked up a small number of times. This rearrangement joins TRBV11-3 to TRBJ2-1, with TRBD1 matching over 7 bases. V trimming: 1 base; J trimming: 6 bases; junction bases outside the gene matches: 3. The CDR3 extends over 14 amino acids. Germline V gene data show CDR1 as SGHNT and CDR2 as YENEEA. The CDR3 DNA sequence: TGTGCCAGCAGCTTAGGGGACAGCTCCAATGAGCAGTTCTTC. It yields the protein CASSLGDSSNEQFF.

The chain links TRBV4-2 to TRBJ2-7; D is perhaps TRBD1 (6 bases). Trimming took off 3 bases at V and 0 bases at J, with 12 bases between the two ends. This CDR3 spans 15 amino acids. Germline CDR1 and CDR2: LGHNA and YNFKEQ. Here the CDR3 reads CASSHQQGDSYEQYF. In DNA, the CDR3 is TGTGCCAGCAGCCACCAACAGGGTGACTCCTACGAGCAGTACTTC.

The CDR3 reads CASSPRTGRYEQYF. The CDR3 DNA is TGTGCCAGCAGCCCTCGGACAGGGCGCTACGAGCAGTACTTC. The chain uses TRBV7-8 and TRBJ2-7; 8 positions agree with TRBD1. The CDR3 is made up of 14 amino acids. Trimming at V came to 5 bases and at J to 3 bases, leaving 6 bases not matched to a gene. Germline lookup yields CDR1 SGHVS and CDR2 FQNEAQ.

There are a few counts of this clone. The chain couples TRBV4-2 to TRBJ2-5, with a tentative D call TRBD1 (6 bases). There are 14 residues in the CDR3. V shed 5 bases and J shed 3 bases, with 13 bases lying between them. CDR1 is LGHNA, CDR2 YNFKEQ, per germline. CDR3 DNA: TGTGCCAGCAGCTCGGAGGCAGGGGAAGAGACCCAGTACTTC. It yields the protein CASSSEAGEETQYF.

This clone turned up a few times. V and J are TRBV5-4 and TRBJ2-7, with a possible D match to TRBD1 (6 bases). The CDR3 is 14 residues long. Trimming took 1 base from V and 5 from J, leaving 13 bases between them. The germline CDR1 and CDR2 sequences are SGHNT and YYREEE (reference sequence). The DNA of the CDR3 is TGTGCCAGCAGCTTGCCAGGGGACACAAACGAGCAGTACTTC. Protein product: CASSLPGDTNEQYF.

There are a few counts of this clone. The rearrangement joins TRBV10-2 to TRBJ2-3; TRBD2 aligns across 10 bases. CDR1 and CDR2 from the germline V gene are WSHSY and SAAADI. The J segment lost 3 bases and the V segment lost 4 bases, leaving 4 bases of the junction unmatched. The CDR3 runs 15 residues. The CDR3 here is CASSGTSGITDTQYF. The CDR3 nucleotides read TGCGCCAGCAGTGGTACTAGCGGGATTACAGATACGCAGTATTTT.

V is TRBV5-1 and J is TRBJ2-2; 7 positions match TRBD1. The CDR3 is made up of 15 amino acids. After removal of 4 bases from V and 6 bases from J, the junction contained 9 bases not matched to a gene. The germline V gene encodes CDR1 SGHRS and CDR2 YFSETQ. This CDR3 is CASSGLLTGSGELFF. CDR3 DNA: TGCGCCAGCAGCGGATTACTGACAGGGTCCGGGGAGCTGTTTTTT.

This chain uses TRBV6-6 with TRBJ1-1; the match to TRBD1 covers 7 bases. V dropped 8 bases and J dropped 1; count of bases not matched to a gene: 7. The CDR3 is 14 residues long. Germline V lookup: CDR1 MNHNY, CDR2 SVGAGI (reference sequence). CDR3 region: CASRSSGGNTEAFF. The CDR3 region has the DNA TGTGCCAGCCGCAGTTCAGGGGGGAACACTGAAGCTTTCTTT.

This clone turned up a few times. V gene TRBV5-1 combines with J gene TRBJ2-7, with 8 bases fitting TRBD1. This CDR3 spans 15 amino acids. V dropped 4 bases and J dropped 2; count of bases not matched to a gene: 8. CDR1 and CDR2 (germline): SGHRS, YFSETQ. CDR3 in amino acids: CASSQGTGLTYEQYF. CDR3 nucleotide sequence: TGCGCCAGCAGCCAGGGGACAGGCCTCACCTACGAGCAGTACTTC.

This chain joins TRBV11-3 and TRBJ2-1; D perhaps matches TRBD1 (6 bases). Trimming shortened V by 1 base and J by 12 bases, and 13 bases separated the two germline ends. Germline CDR1 reads SGHNT; CDR2 reads YENEEA. This CDR3 region has 13 residues. CDR3 in DNA: TGTGCCAGCAGCTTAGGGTCGTTGGACAGGCAGTTCTTC. This sequence encodes CASSLGSLDRQFF.

The chain couples TRBV6-5 to TRBJ2-7, with D uncertain. In germline, CDR1 is MNHEY, CDR2 SVGAGI. This CDR3 comprises 15 residues. Trimming left V 0 bases short and J 2 bases short, with 11 bases between. This chain's CDR3 is CASSYSILEAYEQYF. The CDR3, as DNA: TGTGCCAGCAGTTACTCGATCCTAGAAGCCTACGAGCAGTACTTC.

The chain has TRBV14 and TRBJ2-1; D may be TRBD2 (6 bases). The CDR3 is 16 amino acids. V shed 1 base and J shed 2 bases, with 12 bases lying between them. Germline V gene sequence: CDR1 SGHDN, CDR2 FVKESK. The CDR3 coding sequence is TGTGCCAGCAGCCAAGGAGGCGGGATGGCCTACAATGAGCAGTTCTTC. Amino acid sequence: CASSQGGGMAYNEQFF.

The V gene is TRBV4-3, the J gene TRBJ1-1; D gene uncertain. This CDR3 region has 15 residues. V was shortened by 4 bases and J by 0 bases, with 12 bases between the two germline ends. Germline values: CDR1 LGHNA, CDR2 YSLEER. This chain's CDR3 is CASSPQAGLNTEAFF. The CDR3 coding sequence is TGCGCCAGCAGCCCGCAGGCGGGGTTGAACACTGAAGCTTTCTTT.

The rearrangement links TRBV30 to TRBJ2-3; TRBD1 is a possible D gene (6 bases). There are 13 residues in the CDR3. CDR1 is GTSNPN, CDR2 SVGIG, per germline (reference sequence). The CDR3 sequence is CAITGFSTDTQYF. The CDR3 DNA is TGTGCAATCACAGGGTTTAGCACAGATACGCAGTATTTT.

The V gene is TRBV5-1, the J gene TRBJ1-1, with TRBD1 matching over 7 bases. The germline V gene has CDR1 SGHRS and CDR2 YFSETQ. J was trimmed by 2 bases and V by 4 bases; bases with no gene match: 5. The CDR3 runs 14 residues. In DNA form, the CDR3 reads TGCGCCAGCAGCGCTCGACAGGGTAACACTGAAGCTTTCTTT. This encodes CASSARQGNTEAFF.